A selection of T cell receptor beta chains follows, all from one sample in a study of shared clonotypes between healthy human individuals. Assay: immunoSEQ multiplex PCR; the TCRdb copy retains only in-frame clones and omits some. The sample lists around 690,000 clones, 90% seen once, with more than 30% in the top ten. Sequenced input: memory CD8+ T cells from PBMCs. The receptors shown here come from a man between 18 and 35 years old in good health. Some clones in this sample may be carry-over from other donors' samples. CDR3s include the opening cysteine and the closing phenylalanine or tryptophan. The D gene is left open where the match is weak. For some rows the clone size is stated as once, few or many, or as a class when expanded; others skip it.

J,V,D,size,CDR3,DNA
TRBJ2-7,TRBV5-1,-,-,CASSLEQGFYEQYF,TGCGCCAGCAGCTTGGAGCAGGGGTTCTACGAGCAGTACTTC
TRBJ2-3,TRBV5-6,-,-,CASSPMGVRTDTQYF,TGTGCCAGCAGCCCGATGGGGGTGCGCACAGATACGCAGTATTTT
TRBJ2-5,TRBV5-1,TRBD2,-,CASSFVGLAGSETQYF,TGCGCCAGCAGCTTTGTGGGACTAGCGGGATCAGAGACCCAGTACTTC
TRBJ2-7,TRBV2,TRBD2,-,CAFLAGGPSGYEQYF,TGTGCCTTCCTAGCGGGAGGGCCGTCAGGCTACGAGCAGTACTTC
TRBJ1-5,TRBV27,-,-,CASKAGGNQPQHF,TGTGCCAGCAAAGCGGGGGGAAATCAGCCCCAGCATTTT
TRBJ1-3,TRBV4-1,-,once,CASSQTASGVSGNTIYF,TGCGCCAGCAGCCAAACTGCGTCGGGTGTCTCTGGAAACACCATATATTTT
TRBJ2-3,TRBV10-2,TRBD1,-,CASRGQGASTDTQYF,TGCGCCAGCAGAGGACAGGGGGCCAGCACAGATACGCAGTATTTT
TRBJ1-2,TRBV2,-,-,CASIIPDRTGYTF,TGTGCCAGCATTATCCCAGACAGGACGGGATACACCTTC
TRBJ1-1,TRBV21-1,-,-,CARKRAPNTEAFF,TGTGCCAGAAAAAGGGCCCCAAACACTGAAGCTTTCTTT
TRBJ1-4,TRBV28,-,-,CASSLAPNEKLFF,TGTGCCAGCAGCTTGGCCCCCAATGAAAAACTGTTTTTT
TRBJ1-2,TRBV7-6,-,-,CASSFDNLYGYTF,TGTGCCAGCAGCTTCGACAATCTCTATGGCTACACCTTC
TRBJ2-3,TRBV10-3,-,-,CAHGEVLDTQYF,TGTGCCCACGGGGAGGTATTAGATACGCAGTATTTT
TRBJ2-2,TRBV9,-,-,CASSVPTGELFF,TGTGCCAGCAGCGTACCAACCGGGGAGCTGTTTTTT
TRBJ2-7,TRBV2,-,-,CASSEGFGYEQYF,TGTGCCAGCAGCGAGGGCTTCGGCTACGAGCAGTACTTC
TRBJ2-7,TRBV6-5,-,once,CASSYYDSAGGYEQYF,TGTGCCAGCAGTTACTACGACAGTGCGGGCGGCTACGAGCAGTACTTC